The next 31 T cell receptor beta chains were all read from a single sample in a study of memory CD4+ T cells and cytomegalovirus serostatus. Some clones are missing from TCRdb's copy, which holds only in-frame ones; the method was immunoSEQ multiplex PCR. The sample records 50,000 to 60,000 clones, 82% being singletons. Single viable CD3+CD4+CD8-CD45RO+ cells were sorted as the memory CD4+ T cells. Sequenced sample: memory CD4+ T cells from blood. The source is an adult in good health and CMV-seronegative.

This clone has only a few counts. This chain connects TRBV7-2 to TRBJ2-5, with TRBD2 matching over 12 bases. Germline V CDR1 and CDR2: SGHTA, FQGNSA. CDR3 length equals 16 residues. V lost 1 base and J lost 7; bases outside the gene matches: 7. CDR3 coding DNA: TGTGCCAGCAGCTTAGGTCTAGCGGGGGGGCCTGGGACCCAGTACTTC. Translating it yields CASSLGLAGGPGTQYF.

The chain carries TRBV9 and TRBJ1-3; TRBD1 matches at 8 bases. CDR1 and CDR2 from the germline V gene are SGDLS and YYNGEE. CDR3 length: 16 residues. Trimming removed 4 bases from V and 2 bases from J; junction bases left unmatched: 8. CDR3 DNA sequence: TGTGCCAGCAGCCCCGCCGGACAGGGTGCTGGAAACACCATATATTTT. Its translation is CASSPAGQGAGNTIYF.

The CDR3 region has the DNA TGTGCCAGCAGTCCGAGGGGCAATCAGCCCCAGCATTTT. Protein product: CASSPRGNQPQHF. The chain joins TRBV14 to TRBJ1-5; no definite D call. Germline CDR1 SGHDN, CDR2 FVKESK. CDR3 length equals 13 residues. Trimming shortened V by 6 bases and J by 2 bases, and 8 bases separated the two germline ends.

The J gene is TRBJ1-4, the V gene TRBV19; no firm D call. In germline, CDR1 is LNHDA, CDR2 SQIVND (reference sequence). The CDR3 covers 13 residues. V gave up 3 bases and J gave up 8 bases, with 10 bases separating them. CDR3 residues: CASSMARVEKLFF. The CDR3 DNA follows: TGTGCCAGTAGTATGGCCCGCGTGGAAAAACTGTTTTTT.

This clone was seen a handful of times. The CDR3 DNA follows: TGTGCCAGCAGTGATAGGCGGTTCCATGGCTACACCTTC. Its translation: CASSDRRFHGYTF. This sequence joins TRBV2 and TRBJ1-2; D not resolved. Germline V gives CDR1 SNHLY, CDR2 FYNNEI. V shed 3 bases and J shed 6 bases, with 11 bases lying between them. This CDR3 region has 13 residues.

V and J are TRBV27 and TRBJ1-5; no definite D call. V lost 0 bases to trimming and J lost 9 bases, with 15 bases between them. The CDR3 runs to 15 residues. The germline V gene encodes CDR1 MNHEY and CDR2 SMNVEV (reference sequence). In nucleotides, the CDR3 is TGTGCCAGCAGTTTATCGAGGGTAGGGTCGGGGCCCCAGCATTTT. It is translated as CASSLSRVGSGPQHF.

J is TRBJ1-1 and V is TRBV5-4; 12 bases agree with TRBD1. The CDR3 has 16 residues. Looked up from germline, CDR1 is SGHNT and CDR2 is YYREEE (reference sequence). The V gene end was trimmed by 3 bases and the J gene end by 5 bases; junction bases not matched to a gene: 8. CDR3 in DNA: TGTGCCAGCAGCTATCCGGGACAGGGGGCGCGGACTGAAGCTTTCTTT. Protein product: CASSYPGQGARTEAFF.

V usage is TRBV19 and J usage is TRBJ2-2, with 7 positions matching TRBD1. CDR1 is LNHDA and CDR2 is SQIVND in the germline V gene (reference sequence). The CDR3 has 15 residues. The V segment lost 3 bases and the J segment 3 bases; nucleotides outside the gene matches: 4. CDR3 DNA sequence: TGTGCCAGTAGTATCGGACAGGTCGACACCGGGGAGCTGTTTTTT. Its translation: CASSIGQVDTGELFF. Full variable domain (missing parts from reference TRBV19 and TRBJ2-2): DGGITQSPKYLFRKEGQNVTLSCEQNLNHDAMYWYRQDPGQGLRLIYYSQIVNDFQKGDIAEGYSVSREKKESFPLTVTSAQKNPTAFYLCASSIGQVDTGELFFGEGSRLTVL.

The chain combines TRBV19 with TRBJ1-1; TRBD1 is a possible D gene (6 bases). The germline V gene has CDR1 LNHDA and CDR2 SQIVND (reference sequence). This CDR3 contains 15 residues. Trimming cost V 3 bases and J 2 bases, with 13 bases left between them. The CDR3 bases are TGTGCCAGTAGTATCTTCCAGGGGTTAAACACTGAAGCTTTCTTT. Translation gives CASSIFQGLNTEAFF.

A single count supports this clone. This chain uses TRBV9 with TRBJ1-2; D remains ambiguous. The V gene lost 4 bases and the J gene lost 8 bases, with 18 bases spanning the gap. Germline V gives CDR1 SGDLS, CDR2 YYNGEE. The CDR3 is made up of 14 amino acids. The CDR3 DNA sequence: TGTGCCAGCAGCCCCCGACCCACCCCCTCCGGCTACACCTTC. The encoded protein is CASSPRPTPSGYTF.

The chain uses TRBV7-2 and TRBJ1-2; no firm D call. V was shortened by 2 bases and J by 1 base, with 2 bases between the two germline ends. The CDR3 consists of 12 residues. Germline V gene lookup returns CDR1 SGHTA and CDR2 FQGNSA. CDR3 bases: TGTGCCAGCAGCTTACTTAACTATGGCTACACCTTC. Translation: CASSLLNYGYTF.

The rearrangement links TRBV5-1 to TRBJ2-7; TRBD2 agrees at 9 bases. J lost 3 bases, V lost 2 bases, and 6 bases had no gene match. Germline V gene lookup returns CDR1 SGHRS and CDR2 YFSETQ. This CDR3 comprises 15 residues. CDR3 bases: TGCGCCAGCAGCTTCGAACTAGCGGGTAGCTACGAGCAGTACTTC. This gives the protein CASSFELAGSYEQYF. The full variable domain, its missing parts supplied by reference TRBV5-1 and TRBJ2-7, is KAGVTQTPRYLIKTRGQQVTLSCSPISGHRSVSWYQQTPGQGLQFLFEYFSETQRNKGNFPGRFSGRQFSNSRSEMNVSTLELGDSALYLCASSFELAGSYEQYFGPGTRLTVT.

V gene TRBV5-1 combines with J gene TRBJ2-1, with TRBD2 matching over 9 bases. The V gene end was trimmed by 4 bases and the J gene end by 7 bases; junction bases not matched to a gene: 9. The CDR3 spans 15 residues. Germline CDR1 reads SGHRS; CDR2 reads YFSETQ. CDR3 DNA sequence: TGCGCCAGCAGCCCAGCGGGGGGAAACGGGAATGAGCAGTTCTTC. It yields the protein CASSPAGGNGNEQFF.

The rearrangement joins TRBV28 to TRBJ1-2; D is unclear. Trimming left V 8 bases short and J 6 bases short, with 10 bases between. Germline lookup yields CDR1 MDHEN and CDR2 SYDVKM. The CDR3 totals 11 residues. CDR3 residues: CASARLDGYTF. The DNA for the CDR3 is TGTGCCAGCGCACGCTTGGATGGCTACACCTTC.

This chain connects TRBV28 to TRBJ2-3; TRBD2 matches at 7 bases. This CDR3 spans 14 amino acids. Germline loops: CDR1 MDHEN, CDR2 SYDVKM. Trimming cost V 7 bases and J 2 bases; bases outside gene matches: 6. CDR3 amino acids: CASTASGDTDTQYF. In nucleotides, the CDR3 is TGTGCCAGCACCGCGAGCGGGGACACAGATACGCAGTATTTT.

The chain uses TRBV5-6 and TRBJ1-1; D is possibly TRBD1 (6 bases). The CDR3 is 13 residues long. V lost 4 bases to trimming and J lost 7 bases, with 14 bases between them. CDR1 is SGHDT, CDR2 YYEEEE, per germline. The chain's CDR3 is CASSPGDSNEAFF. The CDR3, as DNA: TGTGCCAGCAGCCCAGGGGATTCCAATGAAGCTTTCTTT.

The chain has TRBV7-9 and TRBJ2-7; D might be TRBD2 (5 bases). Germline V gives CDR1 SEHNR, CDR2 FQNEAQ (reference sequence). The CDR3 contains 14 residues. Trimming removed 4 bases from V and 0 bases from J, with 10 bases in between. The CDR3 DNA reads TGTGCCAGCAGCTCCCAGACTATCTCCTACGAGCAGTACTTC. Translation: CASSSQTISYEQYF.

The CDR3 is CASSVERGRDNEQFF. The CDR3, as DNA: TGTGCCAGCAGCGTAGAGCGGGGGAGGGACAATGAGCAGTTCTTC. The V call is TRBV9, the J call TRBJ2-1; 8 bases map to TRBD2. Germline CDR1 is SGDLS and CDR2 is YYNGEE. The CDR3 spans 15 residues. Trimming cost V 0 bases and J 5 bases; bases outside gene matches: 4.

V gene TRBV30 combines with J gene TRBJ1-1; the D gene is possibly TRBD1 (5 bases). This CDR3 spans 12 amino acids. V lost 2 bases and J 8 bases, leaving 12 bases between the germline ends. Germline V gene sequence: CDR1 GTSNPN, CDR2 SVGIG (reference sequence). This CDR3 is CAWSRGWTEAFF. CDR3 DNA sequence: TGTGCCTGGAGTCGAGGCTGGACAGAAGCTTTCTTT.

The genes are TRBV11-2 and TRBJ2-3; TRBD1 is a possible D gene (5 bases). CDR3 size: 15 residues. Germline CDR1 reads SGHAT; CDR2 reads FQNNGV. Trimming took 5 bases from V and 3 from J, leaving 15 bases between them. The CDR3 region has the DNA TGTGCCAGCAGCGCGCAGGGCGGTGGGACAGATACGCAGTATTTT. Translating it yields CASSAQGGGTDTQYF.

This clone was observed a few times. This chain links TRBV19 with TRBJ2-2, with TRBD1 matching over 10 bases. The CDR3 is 15 amino acids. Trimming took 6 bases from V and 4 from J; bases not matched to a gene: 5. The V gene's germline CDR1 is LNHDA and CDR2 SQIVND (reference sequence). CDR3 residues: CASRGQGESTGELFF. The CDR3 region has the DNA TGTGCCAGTAGAGGACAGGGGGAGTCCACCGGGGAGCTGTTTTTT.

V usage is TRBV11-1 and J usage is TRBJ1-1; the match to TRBD1 covers 7 bases. V lost 5 bases to trimming and J lost 3 bases; unmatched junction nucleotides: 12. Germline V gene sequence: CDR1 SGHAT, CDR2 FQDESV (reference sequence). The CDR3 is 16 residues long. CDR3 nucleotide sequence: TGTGCCAGCAGCCCATCGGGACAGAGGTGGGACACTGAAGCTTTCTTT. This gives the protein CASSPSGQRWDTEAFF.

The gene calls are TRBV6-1 and TRBJ2-7; the D gene is possibly TRBD2 (7 bases). Germline values: CDR1 MNHNS, CDR2 SASEGT. V was pared by 6 bases and J by 5 bases, with 20 bases between. There are 15 residues in the CDR3. The CDR3 DNA sequence: TGTGCCAGCAGCCCACTAGGAGGGGGGGGCGACGAGCAGTACTTC. This gives the protein CASSPLGGGGDEQYF.

This rearrangement joins TRBV6-1 to TRBJ1-2; 7 nucleotides line up with TRBD1. The junction had 4 bases not matched to a gene; V was cut back by 3 bases and J by 3 bases. The CDR3 consists of 14 residues. CDR1 and CDR2 (germline): MNHNS, SASEGT. CDR3 DNA sequence: TGTGCCAGCAGTGACCAGGGGGTCTACTATGGCTACACCTTC. Protein product: CASSDQGVYYGYTF.

The chain has TRBV5-6 and TRBJ1-2; perhaps TRBD1 as D (6 bases). The CDR3 sequence is 14 residues long. Germline V CDR1 and CDR2: SGHDT, YYEEEE. Trimming stripped 4 bases from V and 8 bases from J, with 18 bases between. In nucleotides, the CDR3 is TGTGCCAGCAGCACTGAAGGGGGGATTTCGGGCTACACCTTC. This sequence encodes CASSTEGGISGYTF.

The chain joins TRBV9 to TRBJ2-6; 7 nucleotides match TRBD2. The CDR3 runs to 15 residues. With 4 bases clipped from V and 0 bases from J, the junction kept 1 base outside the gene matches. Per the germline V gene, CDR1 is SGDLS and CDR2 is YYNGEE. The CDR3 is CASSPGGSGANVLTF. CDR3 coding DNA: TGTGCCAGCAGCCCGGGGGGCTCTGGGGCCAACGTCCTGACTTTC.

The genes are TRBV11-1 and TRBJ2-7; either TRBD1 or TRBD2 may supply D (5 bases each). The CDR3 length is 16 residues. Germline-derived CDR1 and CDR2 are SGHAT and FQDESV (reference sequence). V lost 5 bases and J lost 3, with 20 bases in between. The CDR3 here is CASSQYLLPGSYEQYF. In DNA, the CDR3 is TGTGCCAGCAGCCAATATTTATTACCAGGGAGCTACGAGCAGTACTTC.

This clone has a single count. This chain uses TRBV5-1 with TRBJ1-4; D call uncertain. The CDR3 sequence is 14 residues long. The V end lost 6 bases, the J end lost 5 bases, and 14 bases lay between the germline ends. Germline lookup yields CDR1 SGHRS and CDR2 YFSETQ. CDR3 DNA: TGCGCCAGCACTGTCGGCGGCCCGAATGAAAAACTGTTTTTT. The encoded protein is CASTVGGPNEKLFF. The full variable domain, completed using reference TRBV5-1 and TRBJ1-4, is KAGVTQTPRYLIKTRGQQVTLSCSPISGHRSVSWYQQTPGQGLQFLFEYFSETQRNKGNFPGRFSGRQFSNSRSEMNVSTLELGDSALYLCASTVGGPNEKLFFGSGTQLSVL.

V usage is TRBV28 and J usage is TRBJ1-6, with D perhaps TRBD1 (6 bases). Trimming stripped 8 bases from V and 8 bases from J, with 13 bases between. From germline, CDR1 is MDHEN and CDR2 SYDVKM. The CDR3 is 13 residues long. CDR3 region: CASVTGTHSPLHF. CDR3 nucleotides: TGTGCCAGCGTTACAGGGACTCATTCACCCCTCCACTTT.

This clone has only a few counts. The rearrangement uses TRBV2 and TRBJ1-3; the D is unclear. CDR3 length: 13 residues. V was cut by 7 bases and J by 0 bases, with 7 bases left in between. CDR1 is SNHLY, CDR2 FYNNEI, per germline. The CDR3 region is CASIFASGNTIYF. The CDR3 DNA reads as TGTGCCAGCATATTTGCCTCTGGAAACACCATATATTTT.

The rearrangement links TRBV29-1 to TRBJ2-7; weak D call: TRBD2 (7 bases). The germline gives CDR1 SQVTM, CDR2 ANQGSEA. V was pared by 7 bases and J by 7 bases, with 20 bases between. CDR3 length equals 13 residues. This chain's CDR3 is CSARGGAKGEQYF. The CDR3 bases are TGCAGCGCCCGAGGGGGGGCCAAGGGAGAGCAGTACTTC.